This T cell receptor beta chain was captured in a study of T-cell memory formation after mild COVID-19. TCRdb fed the 5' RACE reads into MiXCR, producing one record per CDR3 protein. The sample includes a few hundred thousand distinct CDR3 sequences, approximately 30% of them seen just once. Overall study results and limits: Contracting CD8+ clones were enriched in EMRA, CD4+ mainly in CM and EM.

Of note for this clonotype: What it binds is not known.

V lost 3 bases and J 5 bases, leaving 14 bases between the germline ends. The CDR3 sequence is 14 residues long. Germline loops: CDR1 SGHNT, CDR2 YYREEE (reference sequence). This sequence was found in an adult woman who had mild COVID-19 (a few samples of this study predate the infection). Cell type and time point are not known. The chain recombines TRBV5-4 with TRBJ2-5; possibly TRBD1 for D (5 bases). The sequenced material came from PBMCs or a T cell subset sorted from them (not recorded which). This chain's CDR3 is CASSSTRVGETQYF. CDR3 sequence (DNA): TGTGCCAGCAGCTCAACCAGGGTAGGGGAGACCCAGTACTTC.